This T cell receptor (beta chain) was recovered during a study of blood T cells in healthy people across ages. Regarding the study as a whole: Any conclusive comparison of naive versus antigen-experienced cells was prevented by using unsorted PBMCs. When set beside aged donors, long-lived donors presented more naive CD4+ cells and higher diversity.

As regards this clonotype: Its specificity is unknown.

Germline assignment: CDR1 KGHDR and CDR2 SFDVKD. The CDR3 runs to 15 residues. The junction had 3 bases not matched to a gene; V was cut back by 2 bases and J by 3 bases. A second roughly 7 to 12 cycle PCR used barcoded and J-beta primers. Through a template-switch adaptor with 12 random nucleotides, each cDNA molecule received a tag. TCRdb reprocessed the 5' RACE reads with MiXCR, giving one entry per CDR3 protein. The data show about 1,500,000 distinct CDR3 sequences, with around 42% seen just once and roughly 8.2% held by the top ten. The clonotype was recovered from a woman between 18 and 29 years old in good health. The gene calls are TRBV24-1 and TRBJ2-3; TRBD1 agrees at 8 bases. Material for sequencing was blood. The CDR3 bases are TGTGCCACCAGTGATTCCGGACAGGGTACAGATACGCAGTATTTT. Amino acids: CATSDSGQGTDTQYF.